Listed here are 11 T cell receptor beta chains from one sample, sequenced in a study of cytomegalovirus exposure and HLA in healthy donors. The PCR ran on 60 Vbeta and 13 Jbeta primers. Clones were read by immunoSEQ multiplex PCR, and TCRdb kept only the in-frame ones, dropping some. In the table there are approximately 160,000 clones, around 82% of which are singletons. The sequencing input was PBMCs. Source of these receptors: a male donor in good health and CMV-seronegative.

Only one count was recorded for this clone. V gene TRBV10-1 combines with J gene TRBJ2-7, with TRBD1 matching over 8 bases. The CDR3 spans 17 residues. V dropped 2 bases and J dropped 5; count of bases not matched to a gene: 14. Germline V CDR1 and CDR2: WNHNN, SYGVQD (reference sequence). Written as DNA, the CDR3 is TGCGCCAGCAGTGAGCGCCGTAGGACAGGGATCTTGCACGAGCAGTACTTC. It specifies CASSERRRTGILHEQYF.

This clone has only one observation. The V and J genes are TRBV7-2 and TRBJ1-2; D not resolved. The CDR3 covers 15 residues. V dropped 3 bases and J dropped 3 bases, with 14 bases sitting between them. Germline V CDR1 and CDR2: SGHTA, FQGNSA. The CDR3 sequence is CASSLVGPADYGYTF. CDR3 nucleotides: TGTGCCAGCAGCTTGGTTGGGCCGGCAGACTATGGCTACACCTTC.

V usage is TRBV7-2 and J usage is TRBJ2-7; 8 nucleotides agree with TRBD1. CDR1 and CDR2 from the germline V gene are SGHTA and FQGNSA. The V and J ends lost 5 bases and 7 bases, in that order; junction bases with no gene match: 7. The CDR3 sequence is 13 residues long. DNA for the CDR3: TGTGCCAGCAGCGCGACAGGGGTGGGGGAGCAGTACTTC. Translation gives CASSATGVGEQYF.

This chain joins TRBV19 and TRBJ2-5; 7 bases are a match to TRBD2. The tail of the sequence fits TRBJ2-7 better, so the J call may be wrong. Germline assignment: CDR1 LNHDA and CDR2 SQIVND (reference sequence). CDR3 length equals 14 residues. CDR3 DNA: TGTGCCAGTAGTTCCCGACTAGCCCCCTACGAGCAGTACTTC. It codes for CASSSRLAPYEQYF.

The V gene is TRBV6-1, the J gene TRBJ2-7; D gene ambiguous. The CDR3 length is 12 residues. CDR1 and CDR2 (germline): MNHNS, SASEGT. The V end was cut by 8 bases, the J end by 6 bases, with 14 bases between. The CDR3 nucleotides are TGTGCCAGCGCACCCCGGTTTTTCGAGCAGTACTTC. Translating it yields CASAPRFFEQYF.

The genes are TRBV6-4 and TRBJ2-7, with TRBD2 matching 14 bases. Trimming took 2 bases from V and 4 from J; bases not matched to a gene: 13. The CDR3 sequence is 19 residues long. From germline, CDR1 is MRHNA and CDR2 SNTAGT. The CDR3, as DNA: TGTGCCAGCAGTGACCATTTCCCAGGACTAGCGGGAGGCCCTTACGAGCAGTACTTC. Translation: CASSDHFPGLAGGPYEQYF.

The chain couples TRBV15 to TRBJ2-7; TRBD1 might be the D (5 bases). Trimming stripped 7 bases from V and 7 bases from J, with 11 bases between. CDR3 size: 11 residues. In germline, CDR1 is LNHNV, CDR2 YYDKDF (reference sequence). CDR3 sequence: CATTQGREQYF. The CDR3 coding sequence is TGTGCCACCACTCAGGGCAGGGAGCAGTACTTC.

The CDR3 sequence: CASSSWKGSTDTQYF. CDR3 DNA: TGTGCCAGCAGCTCGTGGAAGGGGAGCACAGATACGCAGTATTTT. The rearrangement joins TRBV7-8 to TRBJ2-3, with D possibly TRBD1 on 5 matching bases. V lost 4 bases and J 0 bases, leaving 11 bases between the germline ends. CDR1 SGHVS and CDR2 FQNEAQ come from the germline V gene. This CDR3 has 15 amino acids. The whole variable domain, remainder taken from reference TRBV7-8 and TRBJ2-3, is GAGVSQSPRYKVAKRGQDVALRCDPISGHVSLFWYQQALGQGPEFLTYFQNEAQLDKSGLPSDRFFAERPEGSVSTLKIQRTQQEDSAVYLCASSSWKGSTDTQYFGPGTRLTVL.

The CDR3 protein is CASSLRGGTGLDEQYF. For the CDR3, the DNA is TGTGCCAGCAGCTTAAGAGGCGGGACAGGGCTCGACGAGCAGTACTTC. V gene TRBV7-6 combines with J gene TRBJ2-7; 9 bases agree with TRBD1. Per germline, CDR1 SGHVS and CDR2 FNYEAQ. V shed 2 bases and J 5 bases; nucleotides not matched to a gene: 10. This CDR3 has 16 residues.

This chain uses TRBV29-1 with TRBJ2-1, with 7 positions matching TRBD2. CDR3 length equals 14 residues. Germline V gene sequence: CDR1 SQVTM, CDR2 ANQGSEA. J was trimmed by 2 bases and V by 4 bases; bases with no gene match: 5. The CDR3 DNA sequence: TGCAGCGTTGTGGGCGGGAGTCCCTACAATGAGCAGTTCTTC. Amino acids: CSVVGGSPYNEQFF.

CDR3: CATSITGASYEQYF. The CDR3 nucleotides read TGTGCCACCAGCATAACAGGGGCCTCCTACGAGCAGTACTTC. The chain joins TRBV15 to TRBJ2-7, with 7 bases lining up with TRBD1. CDR1 is LNHNV and CDR2 is YYDKDF in the germline V gene (reference sequence). After removal of 4 bases from V and 0 bases from J, the junction contained 3 bases not matched to a gene. The CDR3 loop spans 14 amino acids.